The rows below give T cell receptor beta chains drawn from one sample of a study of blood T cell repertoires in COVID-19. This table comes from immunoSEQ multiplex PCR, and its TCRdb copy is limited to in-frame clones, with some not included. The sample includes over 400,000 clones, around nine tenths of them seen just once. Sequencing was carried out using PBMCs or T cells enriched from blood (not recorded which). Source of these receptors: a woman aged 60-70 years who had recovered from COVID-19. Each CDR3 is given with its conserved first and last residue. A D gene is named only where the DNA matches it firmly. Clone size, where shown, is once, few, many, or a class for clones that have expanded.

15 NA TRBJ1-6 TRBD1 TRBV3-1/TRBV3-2 CASSLRDSYNSPLHF TGTGCCAGCAGCCTCCGGGACAGTTATAATTCACCCCTCCACTTT
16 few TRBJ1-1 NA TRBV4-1 CASSQDLIGGKAEAFF TGCGCCAGCAGCCAAGATCTAATAGGGGGTAAAGCTGAAGCTTTCTTT
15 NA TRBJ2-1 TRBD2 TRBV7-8 CASSFGGGSYNEQFF TGTGCCAGCAGCTTCGGGGGGGGTTCCTACAATGAGCAGTTCTTC
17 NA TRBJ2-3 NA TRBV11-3 CASSPLKRGPSTDTQYF TGTGCCAGCAGCCCCCTCAAGCGAGGGCCAAGCACAGATACGCAGTATTTT
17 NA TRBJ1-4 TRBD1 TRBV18 CASSPSGTAATNEKLFF TGTGCCAGCTCACCTTCAGGGACAGCTGCAACTAATGAAAAACTGTTTTTT
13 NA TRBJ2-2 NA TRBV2 CASRRDSTGELFF TGTGCCAGTCGCCGAGACAGCACCGGGGAGCTGTTTTTT
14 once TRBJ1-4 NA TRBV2 CASISGARGEKLFF TGTGCCAGCATTTCTGGGGCGCGGGGTGAAAAACTGTTTTTT
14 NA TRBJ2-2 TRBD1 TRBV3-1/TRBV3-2 CASSFRQGAGELFF TGTGCCAGCAGTTTCCGACAGGGGGCCGGGGAGCTGTTTTTT
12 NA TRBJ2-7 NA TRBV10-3 CAIARQESEQYF TGTGCCATCGCCCGACAGGAAAGCGAGCAGTACTTC
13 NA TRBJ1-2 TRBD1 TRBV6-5 CASSWTGLSGYTF TGTGCCAGCAGTTGGACAGGTCTTTCCGGCTACACCTTC
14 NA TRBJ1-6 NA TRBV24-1 CATSDSGAYSPLHF TGTGCCACCAGTGATTCAGGGGCATATTCACCCCTCCACTTT
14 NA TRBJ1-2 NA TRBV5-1 CASSLAGTGYGYTF TGCGCCAGCAGCTTGGCCGGGACTGGCTATGGCTACACCTTC
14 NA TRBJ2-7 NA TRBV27 CASSLTIIPLEQYF TGTGCCAGCAGTTTAACTATAATCCCCCTCGAGCAGTACTTC
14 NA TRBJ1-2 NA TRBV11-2 CASSLAGHPYGYTF TGTGCCAGCAGCTTAGCTGGACACCCGTATGGCTACACCTTC
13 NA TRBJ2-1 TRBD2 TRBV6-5 CASHRGGGNEQFF TGTGCCAGCCATCGTGGGGGGGGCAATGAGCAGTTCTTC
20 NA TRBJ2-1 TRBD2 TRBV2 CASSEPTGLAGESSYNEQFF TGTGCCAGCAGTGAACCGACGGGACTAGCGGGGGAGAGCTCCTACAATGAGCAGTTCTTC
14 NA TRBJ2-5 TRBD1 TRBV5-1 CASSRDSFAETQYF TGCGCCAGCAGCAGGGACAGTTTTGCAGAGACCCAGTACTTC
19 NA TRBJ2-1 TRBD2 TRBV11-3 CASSSPIRTREGTYNEQFF TGTGCCAGCAGCTCACCCATCCGGACAAGGGAGGGAACCTACAATGAGCAGTTCTTC
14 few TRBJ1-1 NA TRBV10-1 CASTHGHLNTEAFF TGCGCCAGCACCCACGGACACCTGAACACTGAAGCTTTCTTT
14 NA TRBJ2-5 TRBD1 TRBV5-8 CASSGTGSQETQYF TGTGCCAGCAGCGGGACAGGGTCCCAAGAGACCCAGTACTTC
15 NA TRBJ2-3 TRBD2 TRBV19 CASSGGAFSWDTQYF TGTGCCAGTAGCGGGGGGGCATTTAGTTGGGATACGCAGTATTTT
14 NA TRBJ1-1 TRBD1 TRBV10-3 CAISPGTGDTEAFF TGTGCCATCAGTCCAGGGACAGGGGACACTGAAGCTTTCTTT
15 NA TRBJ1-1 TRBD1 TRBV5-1 CASSRTGGPDTEAFF TGCGCCAGCAGTCGCACAGGGGGCCCTGACACTGAAGCTTTCTTT
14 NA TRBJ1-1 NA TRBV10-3 CAISWDKGRSEAFF TGTGCCATCAGCTGGGACAAAGGAAGGTCTGAAGCTTTCTTT
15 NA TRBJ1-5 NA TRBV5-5 CASSFGLASNQPQHF TGTGCCAGCAGCTTCGGTCTAGCTAGCAATCAGCCCCAGCATTTT
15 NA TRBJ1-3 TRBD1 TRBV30 CAWSGGTGGRNTIYF TGTGCCTGGAGTGGAGGGACAGGGGGCAGAAACACCATATATTTT
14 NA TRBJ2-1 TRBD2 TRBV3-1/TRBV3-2 CASSLAGGLNEQFF TGTGCCAGCAGCCTGGCGGGGGGGCTTAATGAGCAGTTCTTC
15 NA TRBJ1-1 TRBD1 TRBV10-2 CASSVGRGRNTEAFF TGCGCCAGCAGTGTGGGCAGGGGGCGGAACACTGAAGCTTTCTTT
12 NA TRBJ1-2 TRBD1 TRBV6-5 CASRGQGDGYTF TGTGCCAGCAGGGGACAGGGGGATGGCTACACCTTC
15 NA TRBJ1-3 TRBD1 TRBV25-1 CASSLQGAIGNTIYF TGTGCCAGCTCCCTCCAGGGGGCAATCGGAAACACCATATATTTT
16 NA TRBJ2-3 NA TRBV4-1 CASSPTTSLGTDTQYF TGCGCCAGCAGCCCCACGACTAGTTTGGGCACAGATACGCAGTATTTT
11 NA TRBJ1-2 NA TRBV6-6 CASSSGNGYTF TGTGCCAGCAGCTCAGGGAACGGCTACACCTTC
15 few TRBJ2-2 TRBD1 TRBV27 CASSPYRGDTGELFF TGTGCCAGCAGTCCCTACAGGGGCGACACCGGGGAGCTGTTTTTT
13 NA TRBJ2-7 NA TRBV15 CATSKDGGREQYF TGTGCCACCAGCAAAGACGGGGGGCGCGAGCAGTACTTC
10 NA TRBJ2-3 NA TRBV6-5 CASTGDTQYF TGTGCCAGCACCGGAGATACGCAGTATTTT
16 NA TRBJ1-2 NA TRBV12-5 CASGLVPGVTNYGYTF TGTGCTAGTGGTTTGGTACCAGGGGTTACTAACTATGGCTACACCTTC
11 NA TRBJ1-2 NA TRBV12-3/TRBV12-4 CASSIGHGYTF TGTGCCAGCAGCATTGGGCATGGCTACACCTTC
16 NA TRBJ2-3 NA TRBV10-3 CAISGPSGTSTDTQYF TGTGCCATCAGTGGCCCTTCGGGGACTAGCACAGATACGCAGTATTTT
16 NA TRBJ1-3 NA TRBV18 CASSLTDFLSGNTIYF TGTGCCAGCTCACTTACGGACTTCCTATCGGGAAACACCATATATTTT
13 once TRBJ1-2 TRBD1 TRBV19 CASSMVGGEGYTF TGTGCCAGTAGTATGGTAGGGGGCGAGGGCTACACCTTC
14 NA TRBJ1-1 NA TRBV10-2 CASRQASGNTEAFF TGCGCCAGCAGACAGGCCTCCGGGAACACTGAAGCTTTCTTT
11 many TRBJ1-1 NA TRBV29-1 CSVWEAGEAFF TGCAGCGTTTGGGAGGCAGGGGAAGCTTTCTTT
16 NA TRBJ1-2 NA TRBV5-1 CASSLSAGGVGYGYTF TGCGCCAGCAGCTTGAGTGCTGGGGGCGTGGGATATGGCTACACCTTC
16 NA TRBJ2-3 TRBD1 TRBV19 CASRDRGHSSTDTQYF TGTGCCAGTAGGGACAGGGGACACTCTAGCACAGATACGCAGTATTTT
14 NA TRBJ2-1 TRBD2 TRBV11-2 CASSPRQGGDEQFF TGTGCCAGCAGCCCAAGGCAGGGAGGGGATGAGCAGTTCTTC
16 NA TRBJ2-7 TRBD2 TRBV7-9 CASSLRGSGGVYEQYF TGTGCCAGCAGCTTACGAGGTAGCGGGGGAGTCTACGAGCAGTACTTC
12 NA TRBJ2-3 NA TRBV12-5 CASGSRGDTQYF TGTGCTAGTGGTTCCAGGGGAGATACGCAGTATTTT